This T cell receptor (beta chain) appears in the sequencing data of a study of T cells in women clearing cervical HPV infection. The overall study: No precancer developed; the control's incident HPV16 infection cleared within 12 months. For cases, blood was sampled a median about 160 days after lesion detection, interquartile range about 90 to 200 days. Controls gave blood once infection was undetectable; cases at lesion identification.

All donors had a single incident cervical HPV16 infection, not prevalent. This CDR3 spans 13 amino acids. Trimming removed 0 bases from V and 3 bases from J, with 3 bases in between. A word on this clone: The observed sequence ends 3 residues before the CDR3 terminus, with the missing tail filled in from the germline J gene.

Profiling relied on immunoSEQ multiplex PCR, and the TCRdb table lists in-frame clones only, not all of them. The sample totals about 46,000 clones; its top ten clones hold approximately 34%. This chain connects TRBV12-3 or TRBV12-4 to TRBJ2-1, with D uncertain. Source material: blood buffy coat. This receptor was obtained from a woman between 18 and 70 years old with a cervical HPV16 infection that either progressed to CIN3+ or cleared (not recorded which). Incomplete CDR3 DNA: TGTGCCAGCAGTTTAGCCATCTACAATGAG. Its protein is CASSLAIYNE. The complete CDR3 sequence is CASSLAIYNEQFF.